The 18 T cell receptor beta chains reported below all come from one sample, sequenced in a study of CD8 T cells in Susac syndrome. An input of about 0.5 to 1 ug of RNA was subjected to reverse transcription using random hexamers. A single record per CDR3 protein comes from TCRdb applying MiXCR to the immunoSEQ multiplex PCR reads. The sample consists of around 180,000 distinct CDR3 sequences, 90% to 95% of them appearing once. The material sequenced was CD4+ T cells from PBMCs. The source is a human donor with multiple sclerosis.

The gene calls are TRBV7-9 and TRBJ2-5; D is ambiguous. The V end was cut by 8 bases, the J end by 2 bases, with 12 bases between. Germline V gene sequence: CDR1 SEHNR, CDR2 FQNEAQ (reference sequence). The CDR3 spans 13 residues. CDR3 in amino acids: CASRIDTQETQYF. The CDR3 DNA follows: TGTGCCAGCCGAATCGACACTCAAGAGACCCAGTACTTC.

The chain combines TRBV5-1 with TRBJ1-1; no clear D gene. The germline V gene has CDR1 SGHRS and CDR2 YFSETQ. The CDR3 totals 13 residues. V lost 5 bases, J lost 1 base, and 9 bases lay in between. This CDR3 reads CASRKGGNTEAFF. CDR3 coding DNA: TGCGCCAGCAGGAAGGGAGGGAACACTGAAGCTTTCTTT. Full variable domain (rest looked up from reference TRBV5-1 and TRBJ1-1): KAGVTQTPRYLIKTRGQQVTLSCSPISGHRSVSWYQQTPGQGLQFLFEYFSETQRNKGNFPGRFSGRQFSNSRSEMNVSTLELGDSALYLCASRKGGNTEAFFGQGTRLTVV.

The V call is TRBV18, the J call TRBJ2-1; D is ambiguous. Per germline, CDR1 KGHSH and CDR2 LQKENI. The CDR3 sequence is 14 residues long. The V end lost 2 bases, the J end lost 4 bases, and 9 bases lay between the germline ends. This CDR3 reads CASSPSSNYNEQFF. CDR3 nucleotide sequence: TGTGCCAGCTCACCATCCAGTAATTACAATGAGCAGTTCTTC.

This chain connects TRBV7-2 to TRBJ2-4; D remains ambiguous. V was cut by 5 bases and J by 0 bases, with 11 bases left in between. This CDR3 has 15 residues. Germline CDR1 reads SGHTA; CDR2 reads FQGNSA. The CDR3 nucleotides read TGTGCCAGCAGCCAACAGTGGGGAGCCAAAAACATTCAGTACTTC. It is translated as CASSQQWGAKNIQYF.

The chain employs TRBV19 and TRBJ2-2; D uncertain. CDR3 length equals 13 residues. Germline values: CDR1 LNHDA, CDR2 SQIVND (reference sequence). V dropped 4 bases and J dropped 6 bases, with 9 bases sitting between them. Here the CDR3 DNA reads TGTGCCAGTAGTACCACCAGAGCCGGGGAGCTGTTTTTT. It encodes CASSTTRAGELFF.

This chain uses TRBV3-1 with TRBJ2-1; either TRBD1 or TRBD2 may supply D (6 bases each). The CDR3 runs 16 residues. The V end was cut by 5 bases, the J end by 0 bases, with 14 bases between. Germline loops: CDR1 LGHDT, CDR2 YNNKEL (reference sequence). The CDR3 loop is CASSLGGSYSYNEQFF. Here the CDR3 DNA reads TGTGCCAGCAGCTTAGGGGGGAGCTACTCCTACAATGAGCAGTTCTTC.

This rearrangement joins TRBV28 to TRBJ2-7; D not certain. Germline V gene data show CDR1 as MDHEN and CDR2 as SYDVKM. CDR3 length: 12 residues. Trimming took off 4 bases at V and 5 bases at J, with 9 bases between the two ends. CDR3 nucleotides: TGTGCCAGCAGTTCGCCATTTAACGAGCAGTACTTC. Residues: CASSSPFNEQYF.

CDR3 bases: TGCAGTGCTACGAGGGTTGGGGAGCAGTACTTC. This sequence encodes CSATRVGEQYF. The V and J genes are TRBV20-1 and TRBJ2-7; perhaps TRBD2 as D (5 bases). V lost 4 bases to trimming and J lost 7 bases, with 11 bases between them. Germline lookup yields CDR1 DFQATT and CDR2 SNEGSKA (reference sequence). This CDR3 has 11 amino acids.

The chain employs TRBV6-5 and TRBJ2-7, with a possible D match to TRBD1 (5 bases). The length of the CDR3 is 15 residues. V was pared by 3 bases and J by 4 bases, with 16 bases between. Germline V gene sequence: CDR1 MNHEY, CDR2 SVGAGI. The CDR3 DNA sequence: TGTGCCAGCAGTTATCTTAGGGGCGGCGGATACGAGCAGTACTTC. Amino acids: CASSYLRGGGYEQYF.

The chain joins TRBV9 to TRBJ1-1; D is ambiguous. The CDR3 covers 13 residues. The germline V gene has CDR1 SGDLS and CDR2 YYNGEE. V lost 2 bases and J lost 1, with 6 bases in between. The CDR3 nucleotides read TGTGCCAGCAGCGTGCTGGGGAACACTGAAGCTTTCTTT. Translating it yields CASSVLGNTEAFF.

This chain uses TRBV9 with TRBJ2-6; 11 nucleotides match TRBD2. Germline V gene lookup returns CDR1 SGDLS and CDR2 YYNGEE. The CDR3 loop spans 16 amino acids. The trim removed 8 bases at V and 2 bases at J, leaving 6 bases unmatched. Here the CDR3 reads CASGTSGSAGANVLTF. CDR3 coding DNA: TGTGCCAGTGGTACTAGCGGGAGTGCTGGGGCCAACGTCCTGACTTTC.

J is TRBJ2-5 and V is TRBV19; D is perhaps TRBD1 (5 bases). Per germline, CDR1 LNHDA and CDR2 SQIVND (reference sequence). Between the trimmed V and J ends, which lost 3 bases and 4 bases, there was a span of 9 bases. This CDR3 is built from 13 residues. The CDR3 region is CASSIRQGETQYF. The CDR3 region has the DNA TGTGCCAGTAGTATCCGTCAGGGAGAGACCCAGTACTTC. The full variable domain, its missing parts supplied by reference TRBV19 and TRBJ2-5, is DGGITQSPKYLFRKEGQNVTLSCEQNLNHDAMYWYRQDPGQGLRLIYYSQIVNDFQKGDIAEGYSVSREKKESFPLTVTSAQKNPTAFYLCASSIRQGETQYFGPGTRLLVL.

The CDR3 loop is CASTSLVAGNTEAFF. The CDR3 DNA sequence: TGTGCCAGCACCTCTCTCGTGGCCGGCAACACTGAAGCTTTCTTT. This chain joins TRBV12-3 or TRBV12-4 and TRBJ1-1; the D is unclear. CDR3 length: 15 residues. The V end was cut by 7 bases, the J end by 2 bases, with 17 bases between.

For this clonotype: Relative to the germline gene, one junction end is altered; a read error may explain this. The chain is built from TRBV7-9 and TRBJ2-3; no clear D. CDR1 SEHNR and CDR2 FQNEAQ come from the germline V gene (reference sequence). The CDR3 is 13 amino acids. The CDR3 is CASSLMVSSAWDF. In DNA form, the CDR3 reads TGTGCCAGCAGCTTAATGGTTTCCTCGGCGTGGGATTTT.

This clonotype has just one count. V gene TRBV5-4 combines with J gene TRBJ2-1; 7 bases are a match to TRBD2. Per the germline V gene, CDR1 is SGHNT and CDR2 is YYREEE (reference sequence). J gave up 3 bases and V 2 bases, and 5 bases lay outside the gene matches. CDR3 length equals 15 residues. The CDR3, as DNA: TGTGCCAGCAGCTTCGTCCAGCGGGGCTACAATGAGCAGTTCTTC. It yields the protein CASSFVQRGYNEQFF.

The CDR3 region is CASSLSEGTYEQYF. The CDR3 coding sequence is TGCGCCAGCAGCTTGTCCGAGGGGACCTACGAGCAGTACTTC. V usage is TRBV5-1 and J usage is TRBJ2-7, with D possibly being TRBD1 or TRBD2 (5 bases each). V lost 1 base, J lost 2 bases, and 10 bases lay in between. In germline, CDR1 is SGHRS, CDR2 YFSETQ. The CDR3 is 14 amino acids. Combining the CDR3 with reference TRBV5-1 and TRBJ2-7 gives the whole variable domain KAGVTQTPRYLIKTRGQQVTLSCSPISGHRSVSWYQQTPGQGLQFLFEYFSETQRNKGNFPGRFSGRQFSNSRSEMNVSTLELGDSALYLCASSLSEGTYEQYFGPGTRLTVT.

The chain recombines TRBV7-2 with TRBJ2-7; tentatively, D is TRBD1 or TRBD2 (6 bases each). Germline V lookup: CDR1 SGHTA, CDR2 FQGNSA. The CDR3 spans 13 residues. The V gene lost 5 bases and the J gene lost 5 bases, with 13 bases spanning the gap. The CDR3 DNA follows: TGTGCCAGCAGCACCCGGAGGGGGAACGAGCAGTACTTC. Translation gives CASSTRRGNEQYF.

The chain combines TRBV3-1 with TRBJ1-1; TRBD1 matches at 9 bases. After removal of 0 bases from V and 5 bases from J, the junction contained 10 bases not matched to a gene. The germline CDR1 and CDR2 sequences are LGHDT and YNNKEL (reference sequence). The CDR3 totals 17 residues. As DNA, the CDR3 is TGTGCCAGCAGCCAAGATCGGGACAGGGCTTTGAGAACTGAAGCTTTCTTT. As protein: CASSQDRDRALRTEAFF.